The 28 T cell receptor beta chains below all came from one sample that was sequenced in a study of beta chain features in type 1 diabetes. Study-wide points: Moderate yet significant TCRB CDR3 shortening was seen in Type 1 diabetes patients in all four CD4+ subsets.

These receptors have no known antigen. Expressed TCRB transcripts were sequenced because the entire RNA isolate underwent reverse transcription. The assay was immunoSEQ multiplex PCR, and TCRdb's table has in-frame clones only and misses some. The sample lists 600,000 or so clones; 11% to 15% were seen once. Sequencing was done on a sample of naive CD4+ T cells from blood. Receptors originate from a man between 18 and 29 years old with type 1 diabetes.

This sequence joins TRBV20-1 and TRBJ1-2; D not resolved. The CDR3 is made up of 9 amino acids. Germline values: CDR1 DFQATT, CDR2 SNEGSKA (reference sequence). This CDR3 is CSSWPGYTF. The CDR3 DNA reads TGCAGCTCTTGGCCGGGCTACACCTTC.

A few counts support this clone. Here the CDR3 DNA reads TGTGCCAGCAGCGTTGCCCCGGGACTCCAGTACGAGCAGTACTTC. Its translation: CASSVAPGLQYEQYF. The chain couples TRBV9 to TRBJ2-7; D may be TRBD2 (6 bases). The CDR3 consists of 15 residues. Trimming pared 2 bases from V and 4 bases from J, leaving 16 bases between. CDR1 SGDLS and CDR2 YYNGEE come from the germline V gene.

This clone came up a few times. The chain couples TRBV9 to TRBJ1-1, with a weak D call TRBD1 (5 bases). This CDR3 has 16 residues. The germline gives CDR1 SGDLS, CDR2 YYNGEE. V lost 0 bases, J lost 1 base, and 13 bases lay in between. CDR3 nucleotides: TGTGCCAGCAGCGTAGAGGGGAACAGGAGGAACACTGAAGCTTTCTTT. Translating it yields CASSVEGNRRNTEAFF.

This clone was seen only a few times. This sequence joins TRBV6-6 and TRBJ2-3; D ambiguous. The length of the CDR3 is 12 residues. V lost 7 bases and J 1 base, leaving 6 bases between the germline ends. Germline loops: CDR1 MNHNY, CDR2 SVGAGI (reference sequence). The CDR3 DNA reads as TGTGCCAGCAATAGGCGCACAGATACGCAGTATTTT. This sequence encodes CASNRRTDTQYF.

The CDR3 coding sequence is TGTGCCAGCAGTCCCCCCCCGGGGGTAAACTCCTATGGCTACACCTTC. Translating gives CASSPPPGVNSYGYTF. The rearrangement uses TRBV27 and TRBJ1-2; weak D call: TRBD1 (5 bases). CDR1 is MNHEY and CDR2 is SMNVEV in the germline V gene (reference sequence). The CDR3 is made up of 16 amino acids. V lost 5 bases and J lost 4, with 20 bases in between.

The chain employs TRBV27 and TRBJ2-7; 7 bases fit TRBD1. The germline V gene has CDR1 MNHEY and CDR2 SMNVEV (reference sequence). V was clipped by 4 bases and J by 1 base; unmatched bases: 4. The length of the CDR3 is 14 residues. As DNA, the CDR3 is TGTGCCAGCAGTTCCGTGGGACAGTCCTACGAGCAGTACTTC. Protein: CASSSVGQSYEQYF.

This chain connects TRBV4-3 to TRBJ1-6; maybe TRBD1 (5 bases). The V and J ends lost 0 bases and 9 bases respectively, with 21 bases between them. From germline, CDR1 is LGHNA and CDR2 YSLEER. CDR3 length equals 18 residues. CDR3 region: CASSQERGAILFSSPLHF. CDR3 sequence (DNA): TGCGCCAGCAGCCAAGAGCGAGGGGCCATCCTCTTTAGTTCACCCCTCCACTTT.

As concerns this clone: The same CDR3 is also encoded by other DNA sequences in this sample. V gene TRBV6-6 combines with J gene TRBJ1-1, with 10 bases fitting TRBD1. With 5 bases clipped from V and 5 bases from J, the junction kept 2 bases outside the gene matches. The CDR3 extends over 13 amino acids. Looked up from germline, CDR1 is MNHNY and CDR2 is SVGAGI (reference sequence). The CDR3 bases are TGTGCCAGCAGTCGGACAGGGGGAACTGAAGCTTTCTTT. Residues: CASSRTGGTEAFF.

The sample holds a few counts of this clone. The chain combines TRBV10-3 with TRBJ1-5; a possible D gene is TRBD1 (5 bases). V lost 5 bases, J lost 5 bases, and 13 bases lay in between. The CDR3 totals 14 residues. CDR1 and CDR2 from the germline V gene are ENHRY and SYGVKD. The CDR3 protein is CAISLQGSDQPQHF. The CDR3 DNA is TGTGCCATCAGTCTCCAGGGCAGCGATCAGCCCCAGCATTTT.

The chain's CDR3 is CASSLTSRYNEQFF. Here the CDR3 DNA reads TGTGCCAGCAGCCTGACTAGCAGATACAATGAGCAGTTCTTC. The rearrangement joins TRBV25-1 to TRBJ2-1, with 7 bases fitting TRBD2. V lost 6 bases and J lost 4; bases outside the gene matches: 6. CDR1 MGHDK and CDR2 SYGVNS come from the germline V gene. The CDR3 is 14 residues long.

The chain combines TRBV19 with TRBJ1-5, with unresolved D. With 2 bases removed from V and 6 bases from J, the gap between germline ends came to 8 bases. The germline gives CDR1 LNHDA, CDR2 SQIVND (reference sequence). This CDR3 region has 13 residues. CDR3 region: CASSILLGQPQHF. CDR3 DNA: TGTGCCAGTAGTATATTGCTGGGTCAGCCCCAGCATTTT. Looking up the rest from reference TRBV19 and TRBJ1-5 gives the full variable domain: DGGITQSPKYLFRKEGQNVTLSCEQNLNHDAMYWYRQDPGQGLRLIYYSQIVNDFQKGDIAEGYSVSREKKESFPLTVTSAQKNPTAFYLCASSILLGQPQHFGDGTRLSIL.

This clone has only a few counts. The chain is built from TRBV19 and TRBJ2-5; TRBD2 agrees at 8 bases. V shed 5 bases, J shed 3 bases, and the junction held 5 bases outside the gene matches. The V gene's germline CDR1 is LNHDA and CDR2 SQIVND (reference sequence). CDR3 size: 14 residues. The CDR3: CASSPTSGEETQYF. CDR3 nucleotides: TGTGCCAGTAGTCCTACTAGCGGAGAAGAGACCCAGTACTTC. The whole variable domain, remainder taken from reference TRBV19 and TRBJ2-5, is DGGITQSPKYLFRKEGQNVTLSCEQNLNHDAMYWYRQDPGQGLRLIYYSQIVNDFQKGDIAEGYSVSREKKESFPLTVTSAQKNPTAFYLCASSPTSGEETQYFGPGTRLLVL.

This clone was recorded a few times. The chain combines TRBV11-2 with TRBJ2-6; D unresolved. Trimming left V 4 bases short and J 0 bases short, with 16 bases between. Per the germline V gene, CDR1 is SGHAT and CDR2 is FQNNGV. The CDR3 extends over 18 amino acids. The CDR3 nucleotides read TGTGCCAGCAGCTCACAGCCTAGGCCCCTCTCTGGGGCCAACGTCCTGACTTTC. It codes for CASSSQPRPLSGANVLTF. Full variable domain (missing parts from reference TRBV11-2 and TRBJ2-6): EAGVAQSPRYKIIEKRQSVAFWCNPISGHATLYWYQQILGQGPKLLIQFQNNGVVDDSQLPKDRFSAERLKGVDSTLKIQPAKLEDSAVYLCASSSQPRPLSGANVLTFGAGSRLTVL.

Only a few counts were recorded for this clone. The chain recombines TRBV30 with TRBJ2-7, with 9 bases matching TRBD1. CDR1 is GTSNPN, CDR2 SVGIG, per germline (reference sequence). The CDR3 runs to 14 residues. V was pared by 4 bases and J by 2 bases, with 6 bases of the junction left unmatched. The CDR3 protein is CAWTMGTGTYEQYF. The CDR3 coding sequence is TGTGCCTGGACTATGGGGACAGGGACCTACGAGCAGTACTTC.

This clone was detected only a few times. The V call is TRBV25-1, the J call TRBJ1-5, with D uncertain. Germline V gives CDR1 MGHDK, CDR2 SYGVNS. This CDR3 has 15 amino acids. Trimming shortened V by 3 bases and J by 1 base, and 10 bases separated the two germline ends. The DNA for the CDR3 is TGTGCCAGCAGTGACGGAGGGTGGAGCAATCAGCCCCAGCATTTT. Its protein product is CASSDGGWSNQPQHF. Supplemented by reference TRBV25-1 and TRBJ1-5, the full variable domain reads EADIYQTPRYLVIGTGKKITLECSQTMGHDKMYWYQQDPGMELHLIHYSYGVNSTEKGDLSSESTVSRIRTEHFPLTLESARPSHTSQYLCASSDGGWSNQPQHFGDGTRLSIL.

This clone was found a few times. The CDR3 sequence is CATSIAGTTYNEQFF. The CDR3 nucleotides read TGTGCCACTTCTATAGCGGGTACTACCTACAATGAGCAGTTCTTC. The chain carries TRBV19 and TRBJ2-1, with TRBD2 matching 7 bases. In germline, CDR1 is LNHDA, CDR2 SQIVND (reference sequence). After removal of 10 bases from V and 2 bases from J, the junction contained 11 bases not matched to a gene. This CDR3 has 15 residues.

This clone was seen a handful of times. This chain connects TRBV30 to TRBJ1-2, with unresolved D. The germline gives CDR1 GTSNPN, CDR2 SVGIG (reference sequence). The CDR3 is 11 residues long. The germline V and J ends were trimmed by 0 bases and 6 bases, with 5 bases remaining between them. The CDR3 protein is CAWSVQNGYTF. CDR3 sequence (DNA): TGTGCCTGGAGTGTCCAGAATGGCTACACCTTC.

The V call is TRBV4-2, the J call TRBJ2-1, with TRBD2 matching 10 bases. The CDR3 is 18 amino acids. Looked up from germline, CDR1 is LGHNA and CDR2 is YNFKEQ. V gave up 9 bases and J gave up 0 bases; unmatched junction bases: 14. The CDR3 here is CASVPSGGVKSSYNEQFF. The CDR3 DNA follows: TGTGCCAGTGTACCTAGCGGGGGAGTTAAAAGCTCCTACAATGAGCAGTTCTTC.

This clone was observed a handful of times. J is TRBJ1-1 and V is TRBV23-1; 9 bases align to TRBD1. TRBV23-1 is an ORF for which the function is uncertain. The CDR3 loop spans 15 amino acids. V shed 3 bases, J shed 1 base, and the junction held 3 bases outside the gene matches. The CDR3 loop is CASSHQTGGNTEAFF. In DNA, the CDR3 is TGCGCCAGCAGTCACCAGACAGGGGGGAACACTGAAGCTTTCTTT.

This chain connects TRBV5-1 to TRBJ2-7; the D is unclear. V dropped 2 bases and J dropped 1 base, with 10 bases sitting between them. This CDR3 spans 14 amino acids. Germline CDR1 SGHRS, CDR2 YFSETQ. The DNA for the CDR3 is TGCGCCAGCAGCTTTAACAAGTTATCCTACGAGCAGTACTTC. Translation gives CASSFNKLSYEQYF.

This clone was seen more than once but under ten times. This sequence joins TRBV30 and TRBJ1-1; 10 bases align to TRBD1. V gave up 1 base and J gave up 0 bases; unmatched junction bases: 8. This CDR3 region has 17 residues. Germline CDR1 reads GTSNPN; CDR2 reads SVGIG (reference sequence). The CDR3 coding sequence is TGTGCCTGGAGTGCTTATCGACAGGGGGCTCTGAACACTGAAGCTTTCTTT. This translates into CAWSAYRQGALNTEAFF.

The chain couples TRBV11-2 to TRBJ2-3; a possible D gene is TRBD2 (5 bases). V was shortened by 6 bases and J by 6 bases, with 25 bases between the two germline ends. Germline-derived CDR1 and CDR2 are SGHAT and FQNNGV. There are 17 residues in the CDR3. CDR3 coding DNA: TGTGCCAGCAGGGCCTCCAGAGCAGCGGATAACGCTGATACGCAGTATTTT. This gives the protein CASRASRAADNADTQYF.

This clone has a handful of counts. The V call is TRBV9, the J call TRBJ1-1; D is unresolved. The CDR3 contains 13 residues. V was trimmed by 6 bases and J by 3 bases, leaving 12 bases between them. Germline assignment: CDR1 SGDLS and CDR2 YYNGEE. Written as DNA, the CDR3 is TGTGCCAGCACCTCACAAATGGACACTGAAGCTTTCTTT. Its translation: CASTSQMDTEAFF. The whole variable domain, remainder taken from reference TRBV9 and TRBJ1-1, is DSGVTQTPKHLITATGQRVTLRCSPRSGDLSVYWYQQSLDQGLQFLIQYYNGEERAKGNILERFSAQQFPDLHSELNLSSLELGDSALYFCASTSQMDTEAFFGQGTRLTVV.

This clone was seen a handful of times. The chain is built from TRBV27 and TRBJ1-2, with 8 nucleotides matching TRBD1. V shed 2 bases and J 4 bases; nucleotides not matched to a gene: 6. The CDR3 is 15 residues long. Germline V gene data show CDR1 as MNHEY and CDR2 as SMNVEV (reference sequence). The CDR3 DNA reads as TGTGCCAGCAGTTTAGTGGGACAGGCCGGCTATGGCTACACCTTC. Protein sequence: CASSLVGQAGYGYTF.

This clone was counted between two and nine times. This chain connects TRBV6-1 to TRBJ1-5, with D maybe TRBD1 (5 bases). The length of the CDR3 is 14 residues. Trimming cost V 2 bases and J 8 bases, with 13 bases left between them. Germline V gene data show CDR1 as MNHNS and CDR2 as SASEGT. CDR3 sequence: CASSERSSGEPQHF. Written as DNA, the CDR3 is TGTGCCAGCAGTGAACGGTCCTCGGGGGAGCCCCAGCATTTT.

This clone was recorded a few times. V usage is TRBV2 and J usage is TRBJ1-1, with TRBD1 matching 9 bases. The CDR3 contains 14 residues. J gave up 4 bases and V 5 bases, and 5 bases lay outside the gene matches. Per germline, CDR1 SNHLY and CDR2 FYNNEI. CDR3 protein: CASSKGQGITEAFF. DNA of the CDR3: TGTGCCAGCAGTAAGGGACAGGGTATCACTGAAGCTTTCTTT. Drawing the rest from reference TRBV2 and TRBJ1-1, the complete variable domain is EPEVTQTPSHQVTQMGQEVILRCVPISNHLYFYWYRQILGQKVEFLVSFYNNEISEKSEIFDDQFSVERPDGSNFTLKIRSTKLEDSAMYFCASSKGQGITEAFFGQGTRLTVV.

This clone has only a few counts. This chain uses TRBV5-8 with TRBJ2-2; the match to TRBD2 covers 8 bases. The CDR3 has 15 amino acids. CDR1 is SGHTS, CDR2 YDEGEE, per germline. J gave up 0 bases and V 5 bases, and 3 bases lay outside the gene matches. DNA of the CDR3: TGTGCCAGCAGTTCTAGCGGGCCGAACACCGGGGAGCTGTTTTTT. Translation gives CASSSSGPNTGELFF.

V gene TRBV6-6 combines with J gene TRBJ2-7; a weak D match, TRBD2 (5 bases). The CDR3 is made up of 14 amino acids. V was clipped by 5 bases and J by 3 bases, with 14 bases between them. The germline V gene encodes CDR1 MNHNY and CDR2 SVGAGI (reference sequence). The CDR3 coding sequence is TGTGCCAGCAGTGGCGGGCTCATAAGCTACGAGCAGTACTTC. Protein sequence: CASSGGLISYEQYF.